These 20 T cell receptor beta chains were sequenced from one sample in a study of T cell repertoires in cytomegalovirus infection. These receptors have no identified antigens. MiXCR, applied by TCRdb to the reads, yields one record per CDR3 protein. Altogether 450,000 to 650,000 distinct CDR3 sequences are present, 40% being singletons, with the ten largest covering around 48%. This specimen consisted of cultured PBMCs, obtained from culture after CMV antigen stimulation. Receptor source: a human donor in good health (CMV status not recorded). Some clones in this sample may be carry-over from other donors' samples.

The CDR3 coding sequence is TGTGCCATCAGTGAGTTGACAGGACTTAATTCACCCCTCCACTTT. This gives the protein CAISELTGLNSPLHF. The V call is TRBV10-3, the J call TRBJ1-6, with D perhaps matching TRBD1 (6 bases). Germline lookup yields CDR1 ENHRY and CDR2 SYGVKD. V lost 1 base and J lost 6, with 10 bases in between. The CDR3 contains 15 residues.

The chain uses TRBV11-2 and TRBJ2-4; D is uncertain. The CDR3 is made up of 16 amino acids. The V gene lost 1 base and the J gene lost 1 base, with 11 bases spanning the gap. The germline V gene has CDR1 SGHAT and CDR2 FQNNGV. CDR3 coding DNA: TGTGCCAGCAGCTTAGGCGAGAACACGGCCAAAAACATTCAGTACTTC. Translated: CASSLGENTAKNIQYF.

The CDR3 sequence is CASSFGLSQPSYEQYF. CDR3 nucleotide sequence: TGTGCCAGCAGTTTTGGCCTCTCCCAGCCATCCTACGAGCAGTACTTC. V is TRBV6-1 and J is TRBJ2-7; D is ambiguous. Germline assignment: CDR1 MNHNS and CDR2 SASEGT. The CDR3 runs 16 residues. The V and J ends lost 5 bases and 1 base respectively, with 18 bases between them.

The chain has TRBV28 and TRBJ1-5; no definite D call. The CDR3 spans 15 residues. Germline V gene data show CDR1 as MDHEN and CDR2 as SYDVKM. The V end was cut by 3 bases, the J end by 6 bases, with 15 bases between. CDR3 sequence reads: CASSFTVVDPQPQHF. CDR3 coding DNA: TGTGCCAGCAGTTTTACAGTCGTGGACCCTCAGCCCCAGCATTTT.

This clonotype was seen a handful of times. The gene calls are TRBV28 and TRBJ1-5, with 7 bases lining up with TRBD1. The CDR3 extends over 16 amino acids. The V segment lost 1 base and the J segment 5 bases; nucleotides outside the gene matches: 8. The germline gives CDR1 MDHEN, CDR2 SYDVKM. CDR3 protein: CASSLLGRGVDQPQHF. The CDR3 DNA reads TGTGCCAGCAGTTTATTAGGCAGGGGGGTGGATCAGCCCCAGCATTTT.

The chain recombines TRBV12-3 or TRBV12-4 with TRBJ2-3; 7 bases line up with TRBD2. CDR3 length equals 16 residues. V lost 2 bases to trimming and J lost 4 bases; unmatched junction nucleotides: 9. In DNA, the CDR3 is TGTGCCAGCAGTTTATACGGCGGGAGTATCGCAGATACGCAGTATTTT. It codes for CASSLYGGSIADTQYF.

For the CDR3, the DNA is TGTGCCAGCAGTTTATTTTCTAGTAGCCCCTACAATGAGCAGTTCTTC. This codes for CASSLFSSSPYNEQFF. The chain carries TRBV27 and TRBJ2-1; D gene uncertain. This CDR3 contains 16 residues. Germline CDR1 MNHEY, CDR2 SMNVEV (reference sequence). Trimming left V 1 base short and J 2 bases short, with 12 bases between.

Here the CDR3 reads CASSLRGGLQDTQYF. The CDR3 coding sequence is TGTGCCAGCAGCCTCAGAGGCGGTCTACAGGATACGCAGTATTTT. The rearrangement joins TRBV11-2 to TRBJ2-3; D is ambiguous. Trimming pared 5 bases from V and 6 bases from J, leaving 18 bases between. The CDR3 totals 15 residues. Germline CDR1 is SGHAT and CDR2 is FQNNGV.

This clonotype appeared once. The chain couples TRBV7-4 to TRBJ2-5; D gene uncertain. Trimming stripped 7 bases from V and 3 bases from J, with 9 bases between. This CDR3 has 12 residues. Germline lookup yields CDR1 SGHVT and CDR2 SQSDAQ. The CDR3 spells CASIGRKETQYF. The CDR3 bases are TGTGCCAGCATAGGGCGTAAAGAGACCCAGTACTTC.

A few counts support this clonotype. This chain connects TRBV7-2 to TRBJ2-2, with unresolved D. The CDR3 is 16 amino acids. V was pared by 0 bases and J by 1 base, with 9 bases between. Looked up from germline, CDR1 is SGHTA and CDR2 is FQGNSA. In nucleotides, the CDR3 is TGTGCCAGCAGCTTAGCTGAACCCATGAACACCGGGGAGCTGTTTTTT. Its translation is CASSLAEPMNTGELFF.

The rearrangement uses TRBV29-1 and TRBJ2-5; no firm D call. Germline assignment: CDR1 SQVTM and CDR2 ANQGSEA. The ends were cut back, 6 bases at V and 2 bases at J, with 10 bases in the middle. CDR3 size: 12 residues. The CDR3 nucleotides are TGCAGCGTGGGCTGGGGACAAGAGACCCAGTACTTC. This sequence encodes CSVGWGQETQYF.

This clonotype was seen at least ten times. The chain has TRBV7-9 and TRBJ2-3, with TRBD2 identical over 7 bases. Trimming at V came to 3 bases and at J to 3 bases, leaving 6 bases not matched to a gene. This CDR3 has 15 amino acids. Germline V gene sequence: CDR1 SEHNR, CDR2 FQNEAQ (reference sequence). CDR3 residues: CASSFPGGITDTQYF. The DNA for the CDR3 is TGTGCCAGCAGCTTCCCGGGGGGTATTACAGATACGCAGTATTTT.

The chain employs TRBV7-8 and TRBJ1-1, with D unclear. This CDR3 contains 14 residues. Germline CDR1 SGHVS, CDR2 FQNEAQ. The V gene lost 0 bases and the J gene lost 2 bases, with 7 bases spanning the gap. This CDR3 is CASSLAGENTEAFF. The CDR3, as DNA: TGTGCCAGCAGCTTAGCAGGCGAAAACACTGAAGCTTTCTTT.

The V gene is TRBV14, the J gene TRBJ2-2; 7 bases line up with TRBD1. Germline values: CDR1 SGHDN, CDR2 FVKESK. The length of the CDR3 is 15 residues. Trimming removed 2 bases from V and 4 bases from J; junction bases left unmatched: 4. CDR3 in DNA: TGTGCCAGCAGCCAACGCCGGGACAGCACCGGGGAGCTGTTTTTT. Translation gives CASSQRRDSTGELFF.

The chain has TRBV4-3 and TRBJ1-1, with D maybe TRBD1 (5 bases). V was cut by 1 base and J by 0 bases, with 15 bases left in between. The CDR3 is 17 amino acids. Germline V gene data show CDR1 as LGHNA and CDR2 as YSLEER. The CDR3 spells CASSQGGGGVLNTEAFF. The CDR3 bases are TGCGCCAGCAGCCAAGGGGGCGGGGGGGTCCTGAACACTGAAGCTTTCTTT.

Only a few counts were recorded for this clonotype. This chain links TRBV7-2 with TRBJ1-1; 8 nucleotides agree with TRBD1. Germline CDR1 is SGHTA and CDR2 is FQGNSA. This CDR3 spans 14 amino acids. The V gene end was trimmed by 2 bases and the J gene end by 5 bases; junction bases not matched to a gene: 4. The CDR3 sequence: CASSLTQGETEAFF. CDR3 sequence (DNA): TGTGCCAGCAGCTTAACACAGGGGGAGACTGAAGCTTTCTTT.

The rearrangement joins TRBV7-2 to TRBJ2-5, with unresolved D. Trimming left V 5 bases short and J 0 bases short, with 10 bases between. From germline, CDR1 is SGHTA and CDR2 FQGNSA. The CDR3 totals 14 residues. CDR3 coding DNA: TGTGCCAGCAGCCTTGCGCGACACCAAGAGACCCAGTACTTC. It specifies CASSLARHQETQYF.

There are a few counts of this clonotype. The genes are TRBV7-2 and TRBJ1-3; possibly TRBD1 for D (5 bases). V was cut by 5 bases and J by 4 bases, with 18 bases left in between. Germline V gene data show CDR1 as SGHTA and CDR2 as FQGNSA. CDR3 length: 16 amino acids. CDR3 sequence reads: CASSIRDQGTGNTIYF. CDR3 sequence (DNA): TGTGCCAGCAGCATCCGGGACCAGGGAACCGGAAACACCATATATTTT.

This clonotype was detected ten times or more. The rearrangement links TRBV7-2 to TRBJ1-1; weak D call: TRBD1 (5 bases). Per the germline V gene, CDR1 is SGHTA and CDR2 is FQGNSA. This CDR3 comprises 14 residues. V lost 3 bases and J 1 base, leaving 9 bases between the germline ends. The CDR3 here is CASSFDRRNTEAFF. In DNA, the CDR3 is TGTGCCAGCAGCTTCGACAGAAGGAACACTGAAGCTTTCTTT.

J is TRBJ1-1 and V is TRBV28; tentative D call: TRBD1 (6 bases). V was cut by 10 bases and J by 5 bases, with 20 bases left in between. The CDR3 loop spans 14 amino acids. Germline V CDR1 and CDR2: MDHEN, SYDVKM. In DNA form, the CDR3 reads TGTGCCACAACCCCCGGGGGGGCGCTTACTGAAGCTTTCTTT. The encoded protein is CATTPGGALTEAFF.